A single sample is the source of the 4 T cell receptor beta chains below, sequenced in a study of blood T cell repertoires in COVID-19. Here immunoSEQ multiplex PCR was the method, and the copy in TCRdb shows in-frame clones only, minus some. This sample has about 400,000 clones, with 70% to 90% found just once. Sample: PBMCs or T cells enriched from blood (not recorded which). These receptors all stem from a woman in her thirties with acute COVID-19.

The rearrangement links TRBV9 to TRBJ2-1; tentatively, D is TRBD2 (6 bases). The V gene's germline CDR1 is SGDLS and CDR2 YYNGEE. With 5 bases removed from V and 4 bases from J, the gap between germline ends came to 13 bases. CDR3 length equals 14 residues. Written as DNA, the CDR3 is TGTGCCAGCAGTCATGACGGGGGTTACAATGAGCAGTTCTTC. Translation gives CASSHDGGYNEQFF.

This clone was seen a few times. The CDR3 DNA follows: TGTGCCAGCAGCTTAGAGGTGGGGGGGCGGTTGAACACTGAAGCTTTCTTT. Translated: CASSLEVGGRLNTEAFF. This sequence joins TRBV7-8 and TRBJ1-1, with D possibly TRBD1 on 6 matching bases. Germline V gene sequence: CDR1 SGHVS, CDR2 FQNEAQ. The CDR3 consists of 17 residues. V dropped 1 base and J dropped 0 bases, with 15 bases sitting between them.

This clone was recorded once. The chain links TRBV4-2 to TRBJ2-7, with D possibly matching TRBD1 (6 bases). Germline V lookup: CDR1 LGHNA, CDR2 YNFKEQ. The CDR3 contains 15 residues. The germline V and J ends were trimmed by 0 bases and 1 base, with 10 bases remaining between them. The CDR3 loop is CASSQEGTGSYEQYF. The CDR3 DNA sequence: TGTGCCAGCAGCCAAGAAGGCACAGGGTCCTACGAGCAGTACTTC.

This clone has only one observation. The chain recombines TRBV4-2 with TRBJ2-3; D not resolved. The germline V gene has CDR1 LGHNA and CDR2 YNFKEQ. Trimming left V 4 bases short and J 2 bases short, with 7 bases between. This CDR3 region has 13 residues. In DNA form, the CDR3 reads TGTGCCAGCAGCCCCAAGCCCACAGATACGCAGTATTTT. Its protein is CASSPKPTDTQYF.